This passage covers 5 T cell receptor beta chains from one sample sequenced in a study of CD8 T cells in ankylosing spondylitis. Overall study findings and caveats: Made up of about eight highly homologous variants, a TCR beta motif appeared characteristic of ankylosing spondylitis blood.

These receptors are not linked to any known antigen. A single record per CDR3 protein comes from TCRdb applying MiXCR to the 5' RACE reads. The profile shows a few hundred thousand distinct CDR3 sequences, about a sixth of them singletons. Material for sequencing was blood, either unsorted or a sorted T cell fraction (not recorded which). The receptors here all came from a male donor with ankylosing spondylitis.

The CDR3 reads CASRPRDLSWGDTQYF. CDR3 in DNA: TGTGCCAGCAGACCCCGGGACTTAAGTTGGGGAGATACGCAGTATTTT. This chain uses TRBV7-9 with TRBJ2-3; the D gene is possibly TRBD2 (6 bases). V gave up 6 bases and J gave up 5 bases, with 21 bases separating them. CDR3 length: 16 amino acids. CDR1 SEHNR and CDR2 FQNEAQ come from the germline V gene (reference sequence).

This clonotype has only a few counts. The chain links TRBV3-1 to TRBJ1-4, with D unresolved. CDR3 length equals 11 residues. V lost 3 bases to trimming and J lost 7 bases, with 3 bases between them. Per germline, CDR1 LGHDT and CDR2 YNNKEL (reference sequence). DNA for the CDR3: TGTGCCAGCAGCCAGCTTGAAAAACTGTTTTTT. Its protein is CASSQLEKLFF.

This clonotype was counted a few times. This chain uses TRBV6-1 with TRBJ1-1; the D is unclear. CDR1 is MNHNS and CDR2 is SASEGT in the germline V gene. V was pared by 6 bases and J by 4 bases, with 15 bases between. The CDR3 runs 14 residues. The DNA for the CDR3 is TGTGCCAGCAGCGCCAAGGGTACCGGCACTGAAGCTTTCTTT. Translating it yields CASSAKGTGTEAFF.

This clonotype was seen a single time. The V call is TRBV2, the J call TRBJ1-4; TRBD1 matches 9 bases. The CDR3 length is 15 residues. Per germline, CDR1 SNHLY and CDR2 FYNNEI. J was trimmed by 8 bases and V by 2 bases; bases with no gene match: 6. The CDR3: CASSETGGRREKLFF. The CDR3, as DNA: TGTGCCAGCAGTGAAACAGGGGGCCGAAGGGAAAAACTGTTTTTT.

This clonotype was seen a few times. This rearrangement joins TRBV5-1 to TRBJ2-3, with TRBD1 matching over 8 bases. The CDR3 runs to 16 residues. Germline trimming cut 0 bases from V and 4 bases from J; bases unmatched to any gene: 7. The germline CDR1 and CDR2 sequences are SGHRS and YFSETQ. The CDR3 is CASSLAPQGGPDTQYF. For the CDR3, the DNA is TGCGCCAGCAGCTTGGCCCCACAGGGGGGCCCAGATACGCAGTATTTT.